This T cell receptor beta chain came from a study of T cell repertoires in cytomegalovirus infection (dated by TCRdb to the late 2010s). With respect to the entire study: Donor HLA type was relevant to the analysis, because carriage of CMV infection together with the matching HLA type was indicated by public TCR beta signatures.

Sequencing relied on an Illumina HiSeq 1500. The public reads were reanalyzed by TCRdb: fastp trimming at Q25, MiXCR alignment, in-frame beta chains only. Entries that share a CDR3 protein sequence are merged under the most common genes and DNA. The sample includes around 120,000 distinct CDR3 sequences, with more than 20% observed a single time. The top ten constitute roughly 33% of the sample. What the work shows at the level of the full study, not this receptor alone: The ex vivo response was dominated by HLA-C-restricted CMV-specific TCR beta clonotypes, and the single most frequent clonotype in two of eight donors was supplied by these HLA-C-restricted clonotypes. Cumulative frequency of public TCR beta family members discriminated carriers of CMV infection plus the relevant HLA type in this cohort and an independent roughly 350-donor cohort.

This clonotype came up many times. What this receptor recognizes is not known. Base qualities are not recorded, but no much larger clone differs from it by a single base. The germline V gene sets CDR1 to MDHEN and CDR2 to SYDVKM. V is pared back by 8 bases and J by 2 bases, with 7 bases lying between the germline termini. Reading from cysteine to phenylalanine, the CDR3 counts 12 amino acids. The only DNA kept is the CDR3, 36 bases in frame from the first base. The chain employs TRBV28 and TRBJ1-5, with no confident D gene call. This sequence originates from a human donor in good health (CMV status not recorded). Some clones in this sample may be carry-over from other donors' samples. The sample taken for sequencing was PBMCs, sequenced either directly or after in vitro stimulation (not recorded which). The nucleotide sequence reads TGTGCCAGCTGGGTTGGCAATCAGCCCCAGCATTTT. The encoded protein is CASWVGNQPQHF.